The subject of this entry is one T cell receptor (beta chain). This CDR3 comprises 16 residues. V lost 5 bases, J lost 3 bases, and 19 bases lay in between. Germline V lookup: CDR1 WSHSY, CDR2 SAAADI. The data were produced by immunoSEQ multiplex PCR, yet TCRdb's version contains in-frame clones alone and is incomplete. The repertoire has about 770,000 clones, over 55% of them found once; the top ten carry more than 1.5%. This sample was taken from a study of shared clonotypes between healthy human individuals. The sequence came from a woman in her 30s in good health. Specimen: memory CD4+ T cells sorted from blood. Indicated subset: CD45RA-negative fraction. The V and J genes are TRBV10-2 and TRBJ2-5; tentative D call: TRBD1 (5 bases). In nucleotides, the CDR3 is TGCGCCAGCAGTCCTCATGGGGCAGGGCTAAAAGAGACCCAGTACTTC. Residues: CASSPHGAGLKETQYF.